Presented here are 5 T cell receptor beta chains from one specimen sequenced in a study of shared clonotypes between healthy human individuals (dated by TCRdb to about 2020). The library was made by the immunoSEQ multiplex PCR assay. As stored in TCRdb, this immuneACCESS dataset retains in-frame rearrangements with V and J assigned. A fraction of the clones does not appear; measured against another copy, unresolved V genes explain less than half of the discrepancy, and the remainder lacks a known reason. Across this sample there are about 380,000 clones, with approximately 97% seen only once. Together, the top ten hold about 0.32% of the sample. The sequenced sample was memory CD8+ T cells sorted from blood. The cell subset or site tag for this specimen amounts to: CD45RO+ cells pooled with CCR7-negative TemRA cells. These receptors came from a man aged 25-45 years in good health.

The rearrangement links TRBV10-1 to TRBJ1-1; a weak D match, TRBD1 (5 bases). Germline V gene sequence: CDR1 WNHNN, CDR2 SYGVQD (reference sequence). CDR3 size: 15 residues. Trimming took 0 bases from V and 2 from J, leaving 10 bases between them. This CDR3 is CASSESMGGNTEAFF. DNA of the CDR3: TGCGCCAGCAGTGAGTCGATGGGGGGAAACACTGAAGCTTTCTTT.

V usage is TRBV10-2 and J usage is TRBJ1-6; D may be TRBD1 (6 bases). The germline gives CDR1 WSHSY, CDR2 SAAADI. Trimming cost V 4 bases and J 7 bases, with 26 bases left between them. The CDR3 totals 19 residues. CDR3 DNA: TGCGCCAGCAGTGGGCGGAGAATCTTGACAGGCGGCGTAAATTCACCCCTCCACTTT. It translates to CASSGRRILTGGVNSPLHF.

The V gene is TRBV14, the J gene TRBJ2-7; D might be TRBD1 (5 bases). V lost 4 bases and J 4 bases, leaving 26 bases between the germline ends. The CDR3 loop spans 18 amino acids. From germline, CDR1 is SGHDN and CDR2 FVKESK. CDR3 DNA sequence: TGTGCCAGCAGCCCGCGGCCAGGGAACCTCCTCTTCTCTTACGAGCAGTACTTC. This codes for CASSPRPGNLLFSYEQYF. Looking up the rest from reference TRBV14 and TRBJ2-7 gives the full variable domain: EAGVTQFPSHSVIEKGQTVTLRCDPISGHDNLYWYRRVMGKEIKFLLHFVKESKQDESGMPNNRFLAERTGGTYSTLKVQPAELEDSGVYFCASSPRPGNLLFSYEQYFGPGTRLTVT.

The CDR3 bases are TGTGCCAGTAGTGGAGACGGAAGGGGGGAGCTGTTTTTT. This sequence encodes CASSGDGRGELFF. The chain is built from TRBV19 and TRBJ2-2; D unresolved. The germline gives CDR1 LNHDA, CDR2 SQIVND (reference sequence). V lost 5 bases and J lost 8, with 12 bases in between. This CDR3 is built from 13 residues.

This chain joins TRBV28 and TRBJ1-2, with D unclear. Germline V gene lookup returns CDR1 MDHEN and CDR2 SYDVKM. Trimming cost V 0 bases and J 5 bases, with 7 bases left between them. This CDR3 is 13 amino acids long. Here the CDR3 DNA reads TGTGCCAGCAGTTTATGGAGTCCGTATGGCTACACCTTC. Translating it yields CASSLWSPYGYTF.